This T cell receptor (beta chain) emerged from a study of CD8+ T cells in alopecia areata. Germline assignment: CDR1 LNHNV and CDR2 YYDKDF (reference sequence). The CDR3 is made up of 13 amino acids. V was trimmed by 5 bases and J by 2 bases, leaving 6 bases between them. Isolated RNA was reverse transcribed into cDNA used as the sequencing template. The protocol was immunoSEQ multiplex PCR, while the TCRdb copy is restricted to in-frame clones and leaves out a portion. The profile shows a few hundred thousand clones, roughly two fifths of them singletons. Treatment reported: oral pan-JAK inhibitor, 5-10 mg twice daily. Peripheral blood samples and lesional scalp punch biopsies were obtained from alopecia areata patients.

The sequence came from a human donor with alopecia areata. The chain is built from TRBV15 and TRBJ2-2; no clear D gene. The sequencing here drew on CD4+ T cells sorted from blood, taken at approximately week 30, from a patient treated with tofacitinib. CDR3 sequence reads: CATSFANTGELFF. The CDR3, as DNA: TGTGCCACCAGCTTCGCCAACACCGGGGAGCTGTTTTTT.